Listed below are T cell receptor beta chains from one sample, sequenced in a study of blood T cell repertoires in COVID-19. Method: immunoSEQ multiplex PCR; TCRdb's copy keeps in-frame clones and lacks some. Among some 320,000 clones listed, around nine tenths were seen once. The sample consisted of PBMCs or T cells enriched from blood (not recorded which). Receptors originate from a man aged 55 to 69 who had recovered from COVID-19. Both conserved end residues are part of each CDR3. A D gene is named only where the DNA matches it firmly.

- | TRBJ2-2 | TRBV30 | CAWSVMQTGELFF
TRBD2 | TRBJ2-7 | TRBV3-1/TRBV3-2 | CASSPRTSGGLSSYEQYF
- | TRBJ1-1 | TRBV11-3 | CASSLSSGRTEAFF
TRBD2 | TRBJ2-7 | TRBV7-9 | CASGRDTRGYEQYF
- | TRBJ2-5 | TRBV7-6 | CASSLVSTNQETQYF
TRBD2 | TRBJ2-7 | TRBV10-1 | CASSEGLADEQYF
TRBD1 | TRBJ2-1 | TRBV18 | CASSPPGQGGVRGEQFF
- | TRBJ1-1 | TRBV5-1 | CASSAQGSETEAFF
- | TRBJ2-3 | TRBV7-2 | CASSLNSQSTDTQYF
- | TRBJ2-6 | TRBV2 | CASIHRHSGANVLTF
- | TRBJ1-1 | TRBV5-1 | CASSLAGISEAFF
TRBD1 | TRBJ1-5 | TRBV24-1 | CATSDNGQGPPQHF
TRBD1 | TRBJ1-5 | TRBV28 | CATQDRVLFNGNQPQHF
- | TRBJ2-5 | TRBV7-3 | CASSLNPSPGGETQYF
- | TRBJ1-2 | TRBV3-1/TRBV3-2 | CASSLNGRSNYGYTF
- | TRBJ1-3 | TRBV11-2 | CASSLASGAGNTIYF
- | TRBJ1-2 | TRBV12-3/TRBV12-4 | CASGRGNYGYTF
- | TRBJ2-5 | TRBV3-1/TRBV3-2 | CASSPLPQGGKETQYF
- | TRBJ2-2 | TRBV5-1 | CASSRVERSGELFF
- | TRBJ1-3 | TRBV12-3/TRBV12-4 | CASRAGNTIYF
TRBD1 | TRBJ2-1 | TRBV3-1/TRBV3-2 | CASSLWTGQNEQFF
TRBD1 | TRBJ1-1 | TRBV3-1/TRBV3-2 | CASSSDSPGQENTEAFF
- | TRBJ2-5 | TRBV18 | CASSPPPSRQTQYF
TRBD1 | TRBJ1-4 | TRBV11-2 | CASRGGTGGTANEKLFF
TRBD1 | TRBJ1-5 | TRBV27 | CASSKTGDPLQPQHF
TRBD2 | TRBJ2-1 | TRBV13 | CASSSRESGKSSYNEQFF
- | TRBJ2-3 | TRBV6-5 | CASSHGTPDTQYF